These T cell receptor beta chains were read from a single sample in a study of chemoradiotherapy in HPV16-positive cancers. The data were produced by immunoSEQ multiplex PCR, yet TCRdb's version contains in-frame clones alone and is incomplete. The repertoire includes roughly 30,000 clones, around 92% of them detected once, and approximately 3.6% sits in the top ten. This specimen consisted of blood, obtained from a patient who underwent chemoradiotherapy. The receptors come from a human donor with HPV-associated anogenital cancer. Each CDR3 is given with its conserved first and last residue. A D gene is named only where the DNA matches it firmly. Not all rows give a size; the values are once, few, many and, for expanded clones, a class.

>TRBJ2-1|TRBV9|TRBD2|.
CASSGLARYNEQFF
TGTGCCAGCAGCGGACTAGCGCGATACAATGAGCAGTTCTTC
>TRBJ2-1|TRBV9|.|.
CASSVQGGSSYNEQFF
TGTGCCAGCAGCGTTCAGGGGGGGAGCTCCTACAATGAGCAGTTCTTC
>TRBJ1-2|TRBV5-1|TRBD1|.
CASSLGTGGSRGYTF
TGCGCCAGCAGCCTCGGGACAGGGGGCTCGAGAGGCTACACCTTC
>TRBJ1-1|TRBV5-1|.|.
CASSLAPTPKGEAFF
TGCGCCAGCAGCTTGGCTCCTACGCCAAAGGGGGAAGCTTTCTTT
>TRBJ2-2|TRBV7-3|.|once
CASSLRPNTGELFF
TGTGCCAGCAGCTTACGGCCGAACACCGGGGAGCTGTTTTTT
>TRBJ2-2|TRBV19|TRBD2|.
CASSRPTSGGYANTGELFF
TGTGCCAGTAGTAGGCCGACTAGCGGGGGATACGCGAACACCGGGGAGCTGTTTTTT
>TRBJ2-7|TRBV13|.|.
CASSLNLGAYEQYF
TGTGCCAGCAGCTTAAATCTGGGGGCCTACGAGCAGTACTTC
>TRBJ2-1|TRBV7-6|TRBD2|.
CASSLVGGSNEQFF
TGTGCCAGCAGCTTAGTGGGGGGGAGCAATGAGCAGTTCTTC
>TRBJ1-2|TRBV5-1|.|once
CASSLGQNGYTF
TGCGCCAGCAGCTTGGGACAGAATGGCTACACCTTC
>TRBJ1-1|TRBV30|.|.
CAWFRRTEAFF
TGTGCCTGGTTTAGGAGAACTGAAGCTTTCTTT